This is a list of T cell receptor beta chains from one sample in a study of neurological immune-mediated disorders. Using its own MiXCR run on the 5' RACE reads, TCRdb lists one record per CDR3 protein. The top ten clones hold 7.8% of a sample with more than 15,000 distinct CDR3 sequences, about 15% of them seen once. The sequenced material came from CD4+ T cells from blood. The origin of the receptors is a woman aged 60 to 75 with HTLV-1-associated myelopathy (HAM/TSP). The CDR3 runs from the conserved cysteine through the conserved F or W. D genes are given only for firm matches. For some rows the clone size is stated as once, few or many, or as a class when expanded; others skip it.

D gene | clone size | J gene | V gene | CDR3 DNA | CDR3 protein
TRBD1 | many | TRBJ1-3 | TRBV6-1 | TGTGCCAGCAGTGTTACAGGGGAAAACACCATATATTTT | CASSVTGENTIYF
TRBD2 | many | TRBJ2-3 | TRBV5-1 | TGCGCCAGCAGCTTATTTAGCGGGGGACTTGATACGCAGTATTTT | CASSLFSGGLDTQYF
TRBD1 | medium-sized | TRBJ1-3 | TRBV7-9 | TGTGCCAGCAGCTTTCCGGACAGGGAACCTGGAAACACCATATATTTT | CASSFPDREPGNTIYF
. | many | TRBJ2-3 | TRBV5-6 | TGTGCCAGCTCCAAGCCCAGCACAGATACGCAGTATTTT | CASSKPSTDTQYF
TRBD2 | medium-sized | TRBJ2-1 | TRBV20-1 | TGCAGTGTTATGGGACTAGCGGCGATCTACAATGAGCAGTTCTTC | CSVMGLAAIYNEQFF
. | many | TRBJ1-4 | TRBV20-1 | TGCAGTGCTAGTTTTGGGAATGAAAAACTGTTTTTT | CSASFGNEKLFF
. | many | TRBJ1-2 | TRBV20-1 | TGCAGTGCTAGAGAAGGGACTAACTATGGCTACACCTTC | CSAREGTNYGYTF
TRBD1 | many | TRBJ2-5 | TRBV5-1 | TGCGCCAGCAGCGAGGCGACAGGGGGCTTTGAGACCCAGTACTTC | CASSEATGGFETQYF
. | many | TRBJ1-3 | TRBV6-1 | TGTGCCAGCAGTGAAGCGCGGAGGGTTAGAAACACCATATATTTT | CASSEARRVRNTIYF
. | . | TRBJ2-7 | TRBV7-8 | . | CASSFYICSATTSPTYEQYF
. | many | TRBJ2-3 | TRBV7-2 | TGTGCCAGCAGCGCGAGGGGAGGGGGCAGAGATACGCAGTATTTT | CASSARGGGRDTQYF
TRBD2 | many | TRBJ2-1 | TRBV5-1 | TGCGCCAGCAGCCTAGCACTAGCGGACTACTACAATGAGCAGTTCTTC | CASSLALADYYNEQFF
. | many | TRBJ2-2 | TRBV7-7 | TGTGCCAGCAGCCAGAGTGCCCGGACCGGGGAGCTGTTTTTT | CASSQSARTGELFF
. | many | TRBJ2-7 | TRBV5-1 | TGCGCCAGCAGCTTGGATGGACAGCCCTACGAGCAGTACTTC | CASSLDGQPYEQYF
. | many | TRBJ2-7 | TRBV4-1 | TGCGCCAGCAGCCTCCAAATAGCAGTTCGTAGGGAGCAGTACTTC | CASSLQIAVRREQYF
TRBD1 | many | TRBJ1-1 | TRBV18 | TGTGCCAGCTCACCACCGACAGGGGGCGCGAACACTGAAGCTTTCTTT | CASSPPTGGANTEAFF
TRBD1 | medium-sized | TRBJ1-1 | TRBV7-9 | TGTGCCAGCAGCGCTCGCGGGACAGGCCGAACTGAAGCTTTCTTT | CASSARGTGRTEAFF
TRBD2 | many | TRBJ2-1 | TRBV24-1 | TGTGCCACCCCTTGCAGCGGGAGGGCCCCCAGCTACAATGAGCAGTTCTTC | CATPCSGRAPSYNEQFF
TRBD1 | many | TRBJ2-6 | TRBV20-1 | TGCAGTGCCCCAGCCGGGACAGGCCCTTCTGGGGCCAACGTCCTGACTTTC | CSAPAGTGPSGANVLTF
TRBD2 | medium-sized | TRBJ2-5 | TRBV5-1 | TGCGCCAGCAGACTAGCGGGAGTCCGGGAGACCCAGTACTTC | CASRLAGVRETQYF
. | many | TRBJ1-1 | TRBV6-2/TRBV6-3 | TGTGCCAGCAAACGACACTTGAACACTGAAGCTTTCTTT | CASKRHLNTEAFF
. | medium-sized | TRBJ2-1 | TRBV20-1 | TGCAGTGCCAAGACTACTTACAATGAGCAGTTCTTC | CSAKTTYNEQFF
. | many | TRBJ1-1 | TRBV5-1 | TGCGCCAGCAGCTTGACAGGGAACACTGAAGCTTTCTTT | CASSLTGNTEAFF
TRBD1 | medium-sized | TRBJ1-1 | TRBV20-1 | TGCAGTGCCGAGGGACAGGGGGCGGATACTGAAGCTTTCTTT | CSAEGQGADTEAFF
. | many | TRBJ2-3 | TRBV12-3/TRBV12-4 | TGTGCAGTGGGGGGGGCGGATACGCAGTATTTT | CAVGGADTQYF
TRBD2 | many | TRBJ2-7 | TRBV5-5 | TGTGCCAGCAGCTGGGAGGGACCCAGCTCCTACGAGCAGTACTTC | CASSWEGPSSYEQYF
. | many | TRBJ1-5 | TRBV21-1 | TGTGCCAGCAGCAAAAGACAGCACAATCAGCCCCAGCATTTT | CASSKRQHNQPQHF
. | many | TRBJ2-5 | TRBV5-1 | TGCGCCAGCAGCTCCCAGGGGCTTGAGACCCAGTACTTC | CASSSQGLETQYF
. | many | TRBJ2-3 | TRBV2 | TGTGCCAGCAGTGAAATCGCAGATACGCAGTATTTT | CASSEIADTQYF
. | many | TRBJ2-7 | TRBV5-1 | TGCGCCAGCAGTCGGAGGTCCTCCTACGAGCAGTACTTC | CASSRRSSYEQYF
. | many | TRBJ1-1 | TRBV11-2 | TGTGCCAGCAGCTTTAACCCCTACACTGAAGCTTTCTTT | CASSFNPYTEAFF
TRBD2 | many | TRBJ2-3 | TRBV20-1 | TGCAGTGCTCCCGCCGGCGGGAGGGCCGCAGATACGCAGTATTTT | CSAPAGGRAADTQYF
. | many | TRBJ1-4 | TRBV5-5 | TGTGCCAGCAGCTTGGTTTTGCGGGCAGATGAAAAACTGTTTTTT | CASSLVLRADEKLFF
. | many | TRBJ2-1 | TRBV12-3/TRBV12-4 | TGTGCCAGCACGGCTACTAGCTCCTACAATGAGCAGTTCTTC | CASTATSSYNEQFF
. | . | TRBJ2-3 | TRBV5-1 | TGCGCCAGCAGCGTAGCCGGGACTAGCACAGATACGCAGTATTTT | CASSVAGTSTDTQYF
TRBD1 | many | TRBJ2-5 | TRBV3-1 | TGTGCCAGCAGCCACTACAGGGGCCAAGAGACCCAGTACTTC | CASSHYRGQETQYF
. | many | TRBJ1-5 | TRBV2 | TGTGCCAGCAGTGATGGGGGCTATAGCAATCAGCCCCAGCATTTT | CASSDGGYSNQPQHF
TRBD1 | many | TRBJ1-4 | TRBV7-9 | TGTGCGGGCGGGACAGGGTCTGAAAAACTGTTTTTT | CAGGTGSEKLFF
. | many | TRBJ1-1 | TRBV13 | TGTGCCAGCAGCCCGACAGGTTCCTACACTGAAGCTTTCTTT | CASSPTGSYTEAFF
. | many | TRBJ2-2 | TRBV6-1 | TGTGCCAGCAGTGAACTTCTTTCGGCCCAAACCGGGGAGCTGTTTTTT | CASSELLSAQTGELFF